There are a few counts of the clone carrying this T cell receptor beta chain. Per germline, CDR1 SGHRS and CDR2 YFSETQ. J lost 2 bases, V lost 4 bases, and 5 bases had no gene match. The length of the CDR3 is 15 residues. Produced via immunoSEQ multiplex PCR; TCRdb's table is partial and in-frame only. This sample has about 46,000 clones, with approximately 83% found just once. The sample is drawn from a study of blood T cell repertoires in COVID-19. Study overall: Acute and convalescent COVID-19 specimens originated in the United States, Italy and Spain.

What was sequenced was peripheral blood. This sequence joins TRBV5-1 and TRBJ1-3; 8 bases are shared with TRBD1. This TCR derives from a woman of 80 years or more with COVID-19, enrolled during active disease. The CDR3 region is CASSETGETGNTIYF. The CDR3 DNA reads as TGCGCCAGCAGCGAGACAGGGGAAACTGGAAACACCATATATTTT.